A selection of T cell receptor beta chains follows, all from one sample in a study. TCRdb passed the reads through MiXCR, listing each CDR3 protein once. The sample yields some 3,500 distinct CDR3 sequences, about 9.3% seen once. Sequenced sample: CD4+ T cells from synovial fluid. These receptors were taken from a human donor with rheumatoid arthritis. Both conserved end residues are part of each CDR3. D genes are given only for firm matches. The listing skips clone size in some rows; elsewhere it reads once, few, many or a size class.

j_call v_call clone_size d_call cdr3_nt cdr3_aa
TRBJ2-7 TRBV30 - - TGTGCCTGGAGGGGTCCTGGCTACGAGCAGTACTTC CAWRGPGYEQYF
TRBJ2-2 TRBV12-3/TRBV12-4 many TRBD2 TGTGCCAGCAGTTTAAGTAGCGGGAGAATCGGGGAGCTGTTTTTT CASSLSSGRIGELFF
TRBJ2-1 TRBV7-9 - - TGTGCCAGCAGCATATATGACTACAATGAGCAGTTCTTC CASSIYDYNEQFF
TRBJ2-5 TRBV20-1 medium-sized TRBD1 TGCAGTGCAGCTGAAGGGACAGCTAGTCAAGAGACCCAGTACTTC CSAAEGTASQETQYF
TRBJ2-7 TRBV20-1 few TRBD1 TGCAGTGCTAGCCAGGGACAGTCCGAGCAGTACTTC CSASQGQSEQYF
TRBJ2-1 TRBV5-1 medium-sized - TGCGCCAGCAGCCCCCCGTGGGGCGGTGAGCAGTTCTTC CASSPPWGGEQFF
TRBJ2-5 TRBV20-1 medium-sized - TGCAGTGCTAGAGATCTTGGTATAGGGAACCAAGAGACCCAGTACTTC CSARDLGIGNQETQYF
TRBJ2-3 TRBV9 medium-sized - TGTGCCAGCAGCGTAGGACTGGGCACAGATACGCAGTATTTT CASSVGLGTDTQYF
TRBJ1-2 TRBV29-1 medium-sized - TGCAGCGTTGGGACAACCCTTAACTATGGCTACACCTTC CSVGTTLNYGYTF
TRBJ2-1 TRBV20-1 medium-sized TRBD2 TGCAGTGCTCCCAGACTAGCGGGAGGGGTCGGTGAGCAGTTCTTC CSAPRLAGGVGEQFF
TRBJ2-2 TRBV7-2 - TRBD1 TGTGCCAGCAGCTCCAGGGGGTCCACCGGGGAGCTGTTTTTT CASSSRGSTGELFF
TRBJ1-1 TRBV21-1 - - TGTGCCAGCAGACAGGAGAACACTGAAGCTTTCTTT CASRQENTEAFF
TRBJ2-7 TRBV20-1 medium-sized TRBD1 TGCAGTGCTAGCGTAGGGACAGGGGTTTCCGAGCAGTACTTC CSASVGTGVSEQYF
TRBJ2-3 TRBV7-2 medium-sized - TGTGCCAGCAGCTTAGTAGAGGGGGGAGATACGCAGTATTTT CASSLVEGGDTQYF
TRBJ2-1 TRBV20-1 medium-sized TRBD2 TGCAGTGCTAGAGATCCCGGGGGGGACCTGGAGAATGAGCAGTTCTTC CSARDPGGDLENEQFF
TRBJ2-7 TRBV6-5 many TRBD1 TGTGCCAGCAGTCCCACGACAGGGTGGCTCTACGAGCAGTACTTC CASSPTTGWLYEQYF
TRBJ2-3 TRBV7-9 many TRBD1 TGTGCCAGCAGCTACAGGGGAAGGAATACGCAGTATTTT CASSYRGRNTQYF
TRBJ2-5 TRBV15 many TRBD1 TGTGCCACCAGCAGAAGGACAGGGCCGTACCAAGAGACCCAGTACTTC CATSRRTGPYQETQYF
TRBJ2-3 TRBV28 many - TGTGCCAGCAGTTTAATGTCCACAAGCACAGATACGCAGTATTTT CASSLMSTSTDTQYF